This T cell receptor beta chain was obtained from a study of response to subunit inactivated influenza vaccine. Points from the study as a whole: Each seasonal influenza vaccination, the authors suggested, recruits few new T cells.

This CDR3 spans 15 amino acids. CDR1 is SGHDT and CDR2 is YYEEEE in the germline V gene. The V gene end was trimmed by 2 bases and the J gene end by 10 bases; junction bases not matched to a gene: 12. TCRdb called the RT-PCR reads again in MiXCR, with one record for every CDR3 protein. Among 650,000 to 800,000 distinct CDR3 sequences listed, approximately 17% were seen once. Regarding this clonotype: Its antigen is not identified.

The V and J genes are TRBV5-6 and TRBJ2-1; TRBD2 aligns across 7 bases. The material sequenced was PBMCs from blood, taken roughly 5 days after vaccination. This clonotype was obtained from a man aged 50-59 years who received an inactivated influenza vaccine. The CDR3, as DNA: TGTGCCAGCAGCTTCGGGCTAGCGGCCTTCGCAGAGCAGTTCTTC. Translation: CASSFGLAAFAEQFF.